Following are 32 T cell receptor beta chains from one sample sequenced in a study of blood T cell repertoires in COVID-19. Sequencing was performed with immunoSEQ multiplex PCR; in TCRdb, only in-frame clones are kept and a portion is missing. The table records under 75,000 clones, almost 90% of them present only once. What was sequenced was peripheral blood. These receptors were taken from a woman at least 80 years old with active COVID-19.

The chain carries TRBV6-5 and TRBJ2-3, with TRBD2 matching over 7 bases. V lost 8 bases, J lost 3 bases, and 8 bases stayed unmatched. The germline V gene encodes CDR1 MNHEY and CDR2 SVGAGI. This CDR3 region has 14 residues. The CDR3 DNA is TGTGCCAGCTACCAAAGGGGAGGGACAGATACGCAGTATTTT. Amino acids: CASYQRGGTDTQYF.

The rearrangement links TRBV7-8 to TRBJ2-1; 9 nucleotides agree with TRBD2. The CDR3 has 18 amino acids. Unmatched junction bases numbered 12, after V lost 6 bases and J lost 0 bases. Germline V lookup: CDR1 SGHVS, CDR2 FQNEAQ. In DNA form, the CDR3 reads TGTGCCAGCAGACCTATAGCGGGGGAGATGAGCTCCTACAATGAGCAGTTCTTC. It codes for CASRPIAGEMSSYNEQFF.

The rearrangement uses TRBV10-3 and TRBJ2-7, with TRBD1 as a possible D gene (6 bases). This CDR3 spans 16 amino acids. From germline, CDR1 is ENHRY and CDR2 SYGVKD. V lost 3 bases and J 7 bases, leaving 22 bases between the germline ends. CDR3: CAISDPTLGTSGEQYF. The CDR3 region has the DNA TGTGCCATCAGTGACCCTACCCTAGGGACATCGGGGGAGCAGTACTTC.

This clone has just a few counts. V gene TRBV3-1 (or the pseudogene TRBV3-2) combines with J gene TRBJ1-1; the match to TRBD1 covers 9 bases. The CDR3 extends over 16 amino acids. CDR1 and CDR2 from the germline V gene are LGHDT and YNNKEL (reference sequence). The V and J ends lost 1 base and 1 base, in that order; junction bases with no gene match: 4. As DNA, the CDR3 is TGTGCCAGCAGCCAAGCCTGGGACAGGGCGAACACTGAAGCTTTCTTT. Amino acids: CASSQAWDRANTEAFF.

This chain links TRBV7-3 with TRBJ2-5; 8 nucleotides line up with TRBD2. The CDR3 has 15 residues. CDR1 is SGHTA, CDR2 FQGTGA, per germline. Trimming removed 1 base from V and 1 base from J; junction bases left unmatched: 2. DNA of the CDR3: TGTGCCAGCAGCTTAAGCGGGGGGACCCAAGAGACCCAGTACTTC. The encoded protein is CASSLSGGTQETQYF.

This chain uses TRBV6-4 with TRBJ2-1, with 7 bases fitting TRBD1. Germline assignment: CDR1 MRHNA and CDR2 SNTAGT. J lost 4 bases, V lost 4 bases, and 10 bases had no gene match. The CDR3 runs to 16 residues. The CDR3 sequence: CASSGTTGTDYNEQFF. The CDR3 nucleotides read TGTGCCAGCAGTGGTACGACCGGGACAGATTACAATGAGCAGTTCTTC.

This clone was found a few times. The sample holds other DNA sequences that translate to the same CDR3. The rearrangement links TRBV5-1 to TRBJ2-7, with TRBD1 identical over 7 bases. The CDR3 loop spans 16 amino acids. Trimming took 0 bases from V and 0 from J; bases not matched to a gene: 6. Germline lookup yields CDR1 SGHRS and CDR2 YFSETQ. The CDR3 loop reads CASSLGQGSSSYEQYF. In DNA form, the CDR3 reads TGCGCCAGCAGCTTGGGACAGGGTTCGAGCTCCTACGAGCAGTACTTC.

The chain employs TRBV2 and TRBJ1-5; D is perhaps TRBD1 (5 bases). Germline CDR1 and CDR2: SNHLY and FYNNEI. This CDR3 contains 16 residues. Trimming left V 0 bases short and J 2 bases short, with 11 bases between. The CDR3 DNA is TGTGCCAGCAGTGAAGCGCTTCGGGGGGGCAATCAGCCCCAGCATTTT. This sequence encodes CASSEALRGGNQPQHF.

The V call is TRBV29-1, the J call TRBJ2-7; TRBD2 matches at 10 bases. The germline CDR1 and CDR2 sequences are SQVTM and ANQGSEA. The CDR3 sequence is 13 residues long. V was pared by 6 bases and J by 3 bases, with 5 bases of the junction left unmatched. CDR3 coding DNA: TGCAGCGTCGGTAGCGGGGGGATCTACGAGCAGTACTTC. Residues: CSVGSGGIYEQYF.

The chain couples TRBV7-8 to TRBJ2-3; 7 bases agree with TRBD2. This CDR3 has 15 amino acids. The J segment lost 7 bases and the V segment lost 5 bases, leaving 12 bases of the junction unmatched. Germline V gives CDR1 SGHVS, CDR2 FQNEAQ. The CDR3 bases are TGTGCCAGCAGCCCCCCCGGACTAGTGATGAATACGCAGTATTTT. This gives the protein CASSPPGLVMNTQYF.

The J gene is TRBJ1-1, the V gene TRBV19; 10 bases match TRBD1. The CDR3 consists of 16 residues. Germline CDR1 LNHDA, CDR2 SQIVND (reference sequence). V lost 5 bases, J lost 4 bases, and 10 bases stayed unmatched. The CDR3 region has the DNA TGTGCCAGTAGTCCAGGACCTCGACAGGGGGCCACTGAAGCTTTCTTT. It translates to CASSPGPRQGATEAFF.

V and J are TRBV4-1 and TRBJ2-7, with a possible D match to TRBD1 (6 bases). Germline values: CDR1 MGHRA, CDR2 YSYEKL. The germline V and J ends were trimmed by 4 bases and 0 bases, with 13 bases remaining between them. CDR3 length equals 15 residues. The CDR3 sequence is CASSPRQAPSYEQYF. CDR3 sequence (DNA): TGCGCCAGCAGCCCCCGACAGGCCCCCTCCTACGAGCAGTACTTC.

The CDR3 nucleotides are TGTGCCAGCAGTGAAGCGCTTCGGAGTGAGCAGTTCTTC. Translating gives CASSEALRSEQFF. The chain recombines TRBV6-1 with TRBJ2-1; D is unresolved. The germline V gene encodes CDR1 MNHNS and CDR2 SASEGT. The length of the CDR3 is 13 residues. Trimming removed 0 bases at V and 9 bases at J, with 9 bases between.

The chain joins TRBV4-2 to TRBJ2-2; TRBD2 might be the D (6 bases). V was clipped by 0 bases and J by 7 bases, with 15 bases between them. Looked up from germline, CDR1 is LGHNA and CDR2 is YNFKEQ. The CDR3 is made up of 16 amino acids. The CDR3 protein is CASSQEGLGGHGELFF. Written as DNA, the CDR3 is TGTGCCAGCAGCCAAGAAGGTCTGGGGGGTCACGGGGAGCTGTTTTTT.

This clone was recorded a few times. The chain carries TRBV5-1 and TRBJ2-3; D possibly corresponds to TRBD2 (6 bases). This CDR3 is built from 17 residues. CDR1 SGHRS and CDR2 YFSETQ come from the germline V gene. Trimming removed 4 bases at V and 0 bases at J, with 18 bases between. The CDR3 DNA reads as TGCGCCAGCAGCGAGGGCCGGGACTCCCTCAGCACAGATACGCAGTATTTT. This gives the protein CASSEGRDSLSTDTQYF.

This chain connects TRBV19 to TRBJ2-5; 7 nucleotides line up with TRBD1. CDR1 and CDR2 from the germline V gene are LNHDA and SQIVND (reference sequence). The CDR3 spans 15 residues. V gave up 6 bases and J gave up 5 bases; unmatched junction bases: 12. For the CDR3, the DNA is TGTGCCAGTAGAACTTCCGGGACAGACCTCGAGACCCAGTACTTC. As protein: CASRTSGTDLETQYF.

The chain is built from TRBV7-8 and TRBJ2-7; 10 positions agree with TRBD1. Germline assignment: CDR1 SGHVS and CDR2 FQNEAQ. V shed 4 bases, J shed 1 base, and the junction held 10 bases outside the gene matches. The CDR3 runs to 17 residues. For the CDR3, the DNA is TGTGCCAGCAGCTCTCTTTCCGGGACAGGGGCGTCCTACGAGCAGTACTTC. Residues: CASSSLSGTGASYEQYF.

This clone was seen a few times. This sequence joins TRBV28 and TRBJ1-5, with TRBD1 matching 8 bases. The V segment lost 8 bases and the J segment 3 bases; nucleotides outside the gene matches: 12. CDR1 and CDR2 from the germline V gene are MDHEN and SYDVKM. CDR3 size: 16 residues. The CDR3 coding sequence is TGTGCCAGCTCACCCCTAACAGGGGGGATCAATCAGCCCCAGCATTTT. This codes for CASSPLTGGINQPQHF.

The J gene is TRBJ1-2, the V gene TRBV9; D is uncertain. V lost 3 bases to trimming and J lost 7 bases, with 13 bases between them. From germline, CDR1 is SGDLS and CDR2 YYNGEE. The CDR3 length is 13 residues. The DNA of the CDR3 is TGTGCCAGCAGCGGGCTCGTAGGAGCTGGCTACACCTTC. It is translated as CASSGLVGAGYTF.

The CDR3 is CASRLNRGFGDEQFF. CDR3 DNA: TGTGCCAGTAGGCTAAACAGGGGGTTTGGGGATGAGCAGTTCTTC. The chain is built from TRBV19 and TRBJ2-1, with 8 bases fitting TRBD1. Germline values: CDR1 LNHDA, CDR2 SQIVND (reference sequence). V shed 6 bases and J 8 bases; nucleotides not matched to a gene: 12. The CDR3 sequence is 15 residues long.

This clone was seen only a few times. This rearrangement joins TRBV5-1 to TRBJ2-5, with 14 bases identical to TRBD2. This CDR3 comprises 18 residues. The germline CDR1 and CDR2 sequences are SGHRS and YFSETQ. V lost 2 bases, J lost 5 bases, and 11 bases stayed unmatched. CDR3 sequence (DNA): TGCGCCAGCAGCTTAGAGACTAGCGGGGGGGCCGGTCGGGAGACCCAGTACTTC. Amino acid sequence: CASSLETSGGAGRETQYF.

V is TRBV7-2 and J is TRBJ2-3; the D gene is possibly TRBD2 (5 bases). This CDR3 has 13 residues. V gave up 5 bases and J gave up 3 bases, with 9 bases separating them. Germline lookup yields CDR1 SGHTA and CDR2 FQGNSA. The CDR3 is CASSQDWTDTQYF. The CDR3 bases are TGTGCCAGCAGCCAGGACTGGACAGATACGCAGTATTTT. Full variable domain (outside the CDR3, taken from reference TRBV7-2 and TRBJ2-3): GAGVSQSPSNKVTEKGKDVELRCDPISGHTALYWYRQSLGQGLEFLIYFQGNSAPDKSGLPSDRFSAERTGGSVSTLTIQRTQQEDSAVYLCASSQDWTDTQYFGPGTRLTVL.

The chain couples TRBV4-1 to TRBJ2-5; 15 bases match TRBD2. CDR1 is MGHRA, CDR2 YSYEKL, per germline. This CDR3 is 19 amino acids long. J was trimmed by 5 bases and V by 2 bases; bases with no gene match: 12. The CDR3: CASSQTWTSGGAGMETQYF. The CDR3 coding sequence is TGCGCCAGCAGCCAAACCTGGACTAGCGGGGGGGCAGGGATGGAGACCCAGTACTTC.

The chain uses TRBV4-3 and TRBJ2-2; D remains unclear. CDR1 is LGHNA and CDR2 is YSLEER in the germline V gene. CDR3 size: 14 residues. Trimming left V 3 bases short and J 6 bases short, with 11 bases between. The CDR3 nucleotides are TGCGCCAGCAGCCACGCCTCTGGGCCCGGGGAGCTGTTTTTT. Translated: CASSHASGPGELFF.

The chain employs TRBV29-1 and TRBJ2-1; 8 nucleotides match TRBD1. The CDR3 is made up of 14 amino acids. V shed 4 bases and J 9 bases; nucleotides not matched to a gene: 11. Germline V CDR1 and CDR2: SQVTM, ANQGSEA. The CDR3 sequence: CSVAEQGGPGEQFF. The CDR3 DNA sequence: TGCAGCGTTGCTGAACAGGGGGGTCCGGGTGAGCAGTTCTTC.

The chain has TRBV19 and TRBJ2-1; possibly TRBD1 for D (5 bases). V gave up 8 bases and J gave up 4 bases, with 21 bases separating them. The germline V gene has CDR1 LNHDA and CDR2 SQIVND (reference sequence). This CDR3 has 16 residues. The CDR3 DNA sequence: TGTGCCAGTTCTTACACTGGACAACTACTTTACAATGAGCAGTTCTTC. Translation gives CASSYTGQLLYNEQFF. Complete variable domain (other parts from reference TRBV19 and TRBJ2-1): DGGITQSPKYLFRKEGQNVTLSCEQNLNHDAMYWYRQDPGQGLRLIYYSQIVNDFQKGDIAEGYSVSREKKESFPLTVTSAQKNPTAFYLCASSYTGQLLYNEQFFGPGTRLTVL.

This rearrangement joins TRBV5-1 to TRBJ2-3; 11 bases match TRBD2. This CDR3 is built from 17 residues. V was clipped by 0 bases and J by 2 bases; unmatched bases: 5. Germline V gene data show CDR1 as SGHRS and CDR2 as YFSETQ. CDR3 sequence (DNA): TGCGCCAGCAGCTTGGGGCTAGCGGGGGGAATCACAGATACGCAGTATTTT. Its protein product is CASSLGLAGGITDTQYF.

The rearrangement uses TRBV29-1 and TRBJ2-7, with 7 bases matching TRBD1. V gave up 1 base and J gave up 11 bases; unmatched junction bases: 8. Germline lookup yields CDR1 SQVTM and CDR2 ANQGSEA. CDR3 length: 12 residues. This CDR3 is CSVEAPGQPKYF. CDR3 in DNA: TGCAGCGTTGAAGCCCCGGGACAGCCGAAGTACTTC.

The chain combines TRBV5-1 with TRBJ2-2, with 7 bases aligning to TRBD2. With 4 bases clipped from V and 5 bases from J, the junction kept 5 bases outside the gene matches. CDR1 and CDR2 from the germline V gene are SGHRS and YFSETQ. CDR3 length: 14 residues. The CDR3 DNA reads TGCGCCAGCAGCGAAGCGGGGCAGACCGGGGAGCTGTTTTTT. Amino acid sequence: CASSEAGQTGELFF.

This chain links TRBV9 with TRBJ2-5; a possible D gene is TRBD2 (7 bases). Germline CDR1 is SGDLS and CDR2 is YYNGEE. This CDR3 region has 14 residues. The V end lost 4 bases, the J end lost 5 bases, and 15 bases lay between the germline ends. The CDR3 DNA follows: TGTGCCAGCAGCCAAGAGGGGAGGGGGGAGACCCAGTACTTC. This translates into CASSQEGRGETQYF.

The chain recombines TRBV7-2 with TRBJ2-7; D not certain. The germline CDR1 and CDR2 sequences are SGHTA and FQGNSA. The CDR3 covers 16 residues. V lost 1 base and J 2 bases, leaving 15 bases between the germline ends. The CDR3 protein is CASSLVAITPTYEQYF. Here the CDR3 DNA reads TGTGCCAGCAGCTTAGTGGCCATCACCCCCACCTACGAGCAGTACTTC. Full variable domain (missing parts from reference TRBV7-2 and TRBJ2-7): GAGVSQSPSNKVTEKGKDVELRCDPISGHTALYWYRQSLGQGLEFLIYFQGNSAPDKSGLPSDRFSAERTGGSVSTLTIQRTQQEDSAVYLCASSLVAITPTYEQYFGPGTRLTVT.

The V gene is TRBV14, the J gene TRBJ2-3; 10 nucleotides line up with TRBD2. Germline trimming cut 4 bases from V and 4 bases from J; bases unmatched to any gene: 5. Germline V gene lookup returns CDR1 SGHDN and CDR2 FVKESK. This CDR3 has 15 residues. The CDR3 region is CASSRPAGGSDTQYF. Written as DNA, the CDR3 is TGTGCCAGCAGCCGACCAGCGGGGGGGTCAGATACGCAGTATTTT.